This TCR beta chain is from a study of long-term antiretroviral therapy in people with HIV. Assay version v3.0 of immunoSEQ was used, and it was run at survey level. The table came from immunoSEQ multiplex PCR; TCRdb's copy has only in-frame clones and leaves some out. This sample yields approximately 17,000 clones, of which 70% to 90% are seen a single time; 18% belongs to the top ten. The V end was cut by 6 bases, the J end by 0 bases, with 15 bases between. Germline-derived CDR1 and CDR2 are MDHEN and SYDVKM. The CDR3 runs 16 residues. The chain links TRBV28 to TRBJ1-3; possibly TRBD1 for D (6 bases). The TCR was taken from a woman aged 18-29 years with HIV. The sample in question was unsorted PBMCs, obtained 0.6 years after starting antiretroviral therapy. CDR3 sequence reads: CASSPRGRNSGNTIYF. In DNA, the CDR3 is TGTGCCAGCAGCCCCAGGGGCAGAAACTCTGGAAACACCATATATTTT.